A single sample gave rise to the 22 T cell receptor beta chains below, sequenced in a study of T cells in Graves' hyperthyroidism and ophthalmopathy. Amplified TCR beta CDR3 regions came from RNA transcripts. First-round RT-PCR of the TCR CDR3 relied on the HTBI primer set. TCRdb independently ran MiXCR on the multiplex PCR reads; one entry per CDR3 protein. The repertoire has about 610,000 distinct CDR3 sequences, roughly 14% of them found once; the top ten carry 3.5% to 4.5%. The sample taken for sequencing was blood. All receptors come from a woman aged 40 to 50 with Graves' ophthalmopathy.

This clonotype was found many times. The chain carries TRBV10-3 and TRBJ1-5; no clear D. Trimming pared 3 bases from V and 1 base from J, leaving 4 bases between. This CDR3 region has 13 residues. In germline, CDR1 is ENHRY, CDR2 SYGVKD. The CDR3 loop reads CAISDGSNQPQHF. CDR3 sequence (DNA): TGTGCCATCAGTGATGGCAGCAATCAGCCCCAGCATTTT.

This clonotype has more than one count but fewer than ten. The chain joins TRBV6-2 or TRBV6-3 to TRBJ1-2, with unresolved D. Germline V gives CDR1 MNHEY, CDR2 SVGEGT. Trimming stripped 5 bases from V and 10 bases from J, with 20 bases between. The CDR3 contains 14 residues. CDR3 in DNA: TGTGCCAGCAGTCAACCGACGGAGGGTAAAGACTACACCTTC. Its translation: CASSQPTEGKDYTF.

Many counts were recorded for this clonotype. The chain carries TRBV7-2 and TRBJ1-2; D remains ambiguous. CDR3 length equals 15 residues. V was trimmed by 1 base and J by 0 bases, leaving 9 bases between them. Per the germline V gene, CDR1 is SGHTA and CDR2 is FQGNSA. CDR3 sequence (DNA): TGTGCCAGCAGCTTAGTAGGCAGGACTAACTATGGCTACACCTTC. It encodes CASSLVGRTNYGYTF. Full variable domain (rest looked up from reference TRBV7-2 and TRBJ1-2): GAGVSQSPSNKVTEKGKDVELRCDPISGHTALYWYRQSLGQGLEFLIYFQGNSAPDKSGLPSDRFSAERTGGSVSTLTIQRTQQEDSAVYLCASSLVGRTNYGYTFGSGTRLTVV.

This chain links TRBV28 with TRBJ2-7; 9 bases are shared with TRBD1. The germline V gene has CDR1 MDHEN and CDR2 SYDVKM. J lost 3 bases, V lost 6 bases, and 6 bases had no gene match. The CDR3 is 14 amino acids. The CDR3 loop reads CASSQSTGGYEQYF. The DNA of the CDR3 is TGTGCCAGCAGCCAATCGACAGGGGGCTACGAGCAGTACTTC.

The chain recombines TRBV14 with TRBJ2-3, with 15 bases that match TRBD2. The CDR3 has 16 residues. In germline, CDR1 is SGHDN, CDR2 FVKESK. The junction had 3 bases not matched to a gene; V was cut back by 4 bases and J by 4 bases. CDR3 sequence (DNA): TGTGCCAGCAGCCGAGGACTAGCGGGAGGGCCAGATACGCAGTATTTT. Protein product: CASSRGLAGGPDTQYF.

The sample holds many counts of this clonotype. The chain couples TRBV6-2 or TRBV6-3 to TRBJ2-5; D ambiguous. The CDR3 length is 14 residues. Germline V CDR1 and CDR2: MNHEY, SVGEGT. V was cut by 4 bases and J by 1 base, with 10 bases left in between. The CDR3 sequence: CASSSWTAQETQYF. DNA of the CDR3: TGTGCCAGCAGTTCGTGGACGGCCCAAGAGACCCAGTACTTC.

This clonotype was detected a few times. This chain connects TRBV30 to TRBJ2-7; TRBD2 matches 7 bases. The CDR3 consists of 15 residues. Germline V gives CDR1 GTSNPN, CDR2 SVGIG (reference sequence). V dropped 3 bases and J dropped 0; count of bases not matched to a gene: 8. This chain's CDR3 is CAWSASSGISYEQYF. In DNA form, the CDR3 reads TGTGCCTGGAGCGCCTCTAGCGGCATCTCCTACGAGCAGTACTTC.

The V call is TRBV29-1, the J call TRBJ2-2; D is ambiguous. CDR1 SQVTM and CDR2 ANQGSEA come from the germline V gene. The CDR3 is 13 amino acids. V was cut by 3 bases and J by 0 bases, with 5 bases left in between. The chain's CDR3 is CSVEVANTGELFF. CDR3 sequence (DNA): TGCAGCGTTGAGGTCGCGAACACCGGGGAGCTGTTTTTT.

V gene TRBV28 combines with J gene TRBJ2-2; D is perhaps TRBD2 (6 bases). The CDR3 length is 15 residues. From germline, CDR1 is MDHEN and CDR2 SYDVKM. Between the trimmed V and J ends, which lost 5 bases and 6 bases, there was a span of 16 bases. CDR3 sequence reads: CASSPPGVRSGELFF. The CDR3 DNA reads TGTGCCAGCAGTCCTCCGGGGGTACGCTCCGGGGAGCTGTTTTTT.

This clonotype is categorized as medium-sized. The V gene is TRBV28, the J gene TRBJ2-7; 7 bases are a match to TRBD2. The length of the CDR3 is 15 residues. CDR1 and CDR2 from the germline V gene are MDHEN and SYDVKM. The V and J ends lost 5 bases and 0 bases, in that order; junction bases with no gene match: 7. The CDR3 DNA reads TGTGCCAGCAGTACCATCCTAGCGGTCTCCTACGAGCAGTACTTC. Protein: CASSTILAVSYEQYF. Full variable domain (missing parts from reference TRBV28 and TRBJ2-7): DVKVTQSSRYLVKRTGEKVFLECVQDMDHENMFWYRQDPGLGLRLIYFSYDVKMKEKGDIPEGYSVSREKKERFSLILESASTNQTSMYLCASSTILAVSYEQYFGPGTRLTVT.

The chain is built from TRBV7-2 and TRBJ2-7; maybe TRBD2 (5 bases). Trimming took off 2 bases at V and 6 bases at J, with 11 bases between the two ends. The CDR3 is 13 residues long. Germline values: CDR1 SGHTA, CDR2 FQGNSA. DNA of the CDR3: TGTGCCAGCAGCTTAACCCCTAGCCCCGAGCAGTACTTC. This translates into CASSLTPSPEQYF.

The V gene is TRBV28, the J gene TRBJ1-1; 9 positions match TRBD1. Germline loops: CDR1 MDHEN, CDR2 SYDVKM. This CDR3 has 15 residues. The trim removed 5 bases at V and 4 bases at J, leaving 8 bases unmatched. The CDR3 spells CASSPQQGAGTEAFF. The CDR3 DNA sequence: TGTGCCAGCAGTCCTCAACAGGGGGCTGGCACTGAAGCTTTCTTT. The full variable domain, completed using reference TRBV28 and TRBJ1-1, is DVKVTQSSRYLVKRTGEKVFLECVQDMDHENMFWYRQDPGLGLRLIYFSYDVKMKEKGDIPEGYSVSREKKERFSLILESASTNQTSMYLCASSPQQGAGTEAFFGQGTRLTVV.

This clonotype was seen at least ten times. The junction differs from germline at one of its ends, possibly a read error. The CDR3 sequence: CASSLIRDGTYEQCF. CDR3 nucleotides: TGTGCCAGCAGTTTGATACGGGACGGAACCTACGAGCAGTGCTTC. The J gene is TRBJ2-7, the V gene TRBV12-3 or TRBV12-4; D is possibly TRBD1 or TRBD2 (5 bases each). The CDR3 runs 15 residues.

This clonotype was counted between two and nine times. The chain has TRBV20-1 and TRBJ1-6, with 10 bases matching TRBD1. V lost 4 bases to trimming and J lost 7 bases; unmatched junction nucleotides: 7. The CDR3 totals 15 residues. Looked up from germline, CDR1 is DFQATT and CDR2 is SNEGSKA (reference sequence). The DNA of the CDR3 is TGCAGTGCTATCTCCGGGACAGGGGAGAATTCACCCCTCCACTTT. Its protein is CSAISGTGENSPLHF.

The V call is TRBV20-1, the J call TRBJ2-5, with 10 bases fitting TRBD2. Looked up from germline, CDR1 is DFQATT and CDR2 is SNEGSKA (reference sequence). V was pared by 1 base and J by 4 bases, with 6 bases of the junction left unmatched. The length of the CDR3 is 15 residues. The CDR3 nucleotides read TGCAGTGCTAGAGTTTTAGCTAGCGGGGGAGAGACCCAGTACTTC. It translates to CSARVLASGGETQYF.

The V call is TRBV2, the J call TRBJ1-2, with D perhaps matching TRBD1 (5 bases). From germline, CDR1 is SNHLY and CDR2 FYNNEI. The CDR3 has 14 amino acids. Trimming took off 8 bases at V and 7 bases at J, with 20 bases between the two ends. The CDR3 region has the DNA TGTGCCAGCTCTAAGGGGACGGGTGGAGCTGGCTACACCTTC. Amino acid sequence: CASSKGTGGAGYTF.

The chain recombines TRBV19 with TRBJ2-5; 9 bases line up with TRBD1. Per germline, CDR1 LNHDA and CDR2 SQIVND (reference sequence). CDR3 length equals 14 residues. Unmatched junction bases numbered 5, after V lost 5 bases and J lost 4 bases. CDR3 in amino acids: CASSPGQGSETQYF. CDR3 bases: TGTGCCAGTAGTCCGGGACAGGGATCAGAGACCCAGTACTTC.

This clonotype is a singleton in its sample. This could be a read error, since a much larger clone is one nucleotide away. The rearrangement uses TRBV9 and TRBJ2-5; TRBD2 matches 9 bases. The CDR3 totals 17 residues. Per the germline V gene, CDR1 is SGDLS and CDR2 is YYNGEE. The junction had 15 bases not matched to a gene; V was cut back by 4 bases and J by 5 bases. CDR3 region: CASSIVGRAGGGETQYF. The CDR3 nucleotides are TGTGCCAGCAGCATAGTTGGAAGAGCGGGAGGAGGGGAGACCCAGTACTTC.

A few counts support this clonotype. The chain employs TRBV9 and TRBJ2-5; D may be TRBD1 or TRBD2 (5 bases each). Germline CDR1 and CDR2: SGDLS and YYNGEE. The CDR3 covers 15 residues. Trimming left V 4 bases short and J 5 bases short, with 18 bases between. The DNA of the CDR3 is TGTGCCAGCAGCCCGACGCAGGGACCCTGGGAGACCCAGTACTTC. The encoded protein is CASSPTQGPWETQYF. Complete variable domain (other parts from reference TRBV9 and TRBJ2-5): DSGVTQTPKHLITATGQRVTLRCSPRSGDLSVYWYQQSLDQGLQFLIQYYNGEERAKGNILERFSAQQFPDLHSELNLSSLELGDSALYFCASSPTQGPWETQYFGPGTRLLVL.

The sample holds many counts of this clonotype. The CDR3 nucleotides are TGTGCCAGCAGCTGGGGACAGTCCCACGAGCAGTACTTC. It yields the protein CASSWGQSHEQYF. J is TRBJ2-7 and V is TRBV9, with 7 bases that match TRBD1. V dropped 4 bases and J dropped 5; count of bases not matched to a gene: 6. CDR1 and CDR2 (germline): SGDLS, YYNGEE. CDR3 length equals 13 residues.

This clonotype showed up many times. The V call is TRBV2, the J call TRBJ1-2; TRBD1 agrees at 9 bases. Germline CDR1 reads SNHLY; CDR2 reads FYNNEI. V dropped 4 bases and J dropped 8; count of bases not matched to a gene: 14. This CDR3 region has 16 residues. CDR3 sequence reads: CASSVSWDREVDGYTF. The CDR3 nucleotides read TGTGCCAGCAGTGTTTCTTGGGACAGGGAGGTTGACGGCTACACCTTC.

This chain connects TRBV20-1 to TRBJ1-3, with D tentatively TRBD1 (6 bases). V was shortened by 0 bases and J by 1 base, with 10 bases between the two germline ends. The CDR3 length is 15 residues. Looked up from germline, CDR1 is DFQATT and CDR2 is SNEGSKA (reference sequence). CDR3: CSARDTGTSGNTIYF. The CDR3 DNA reads TGCAGTGCTAGAGATACAGGGACATCTGGAAACACCATATATTTT.